Listed here is a single T cell receptor (beta chain). CDR1 SGHTA and CDR2 FQGNSA come from the germline V gene. The CDR3 is 13 amino acids. V was pared by 2 bases and J by 3 bases, with 8 bases between. The table came from immunoSEQ multiplex PCR; TCRdb's copy has only in-frame clones and leaves some out. The table lists some 550,000 clones, approximately 97% of them singletons. The data belong to a study of shared clonotypes between healthy human individuals. Study as a whole: The people who gave samples were two women and three men aged 18 to 49.

Only Caucasian adults living in Nashville, Tennessee served as donors. The study separated CD4+ cells into CD45RA+ naive and CD45RA-negative memory subsets. This sequence originates from a woman in her thirties in good health. The rearrangement uses TRBV7-2 and TRBJ2-7; D not resolved. Sequencing input: naive CD4+ T cells sorted from blood. Stated subset: CD45RA+ positively selected. Here the CDR3 DNA reads TGTGCCAGCAGCTTACAAGCTAGCTACGAGCAGTACTTC. Its translation is CASSLQASYEQYF.